The next 17 T cell receptor beta chains were all read from a single sample in a study of blood T cell repertoires in COVID-19 (dated by TCRdb to between 2020 and 2021). Libraries were built with the immunoSEQ multiplex PCR assay. The table was pulled from immuneACCESS by TCRdb, which kept in-frame rearrangements only. Such tables lose some clones; where checked, under half of the loss comes from unresolved V genes, and the rest has no known cause. This sample has some 270,000 clones in its table, and roughly 88% of those were observed once. Around 3% of the sample is taken by the ten largest. Material for sequencing was PBMCs or T cells enriched from blood (not recorded which). The receptors were gathered from a woman in her thirties or forties who had been exposed to COVID-19.

This chain links TRBV7-3 with TRBJ2-1; 11 positions agree with TRBD2. CDR3 length: 14 residues. CDR1 and CDR2 (germline): SGHTA, FQGTGA. The J segment lost 11 bases and the V segment lost 5 bases, leaving 8 bases of the junction unmatched. In DNA form, the CDR3 reads TGTGCCAGCAGCGTAGCGGGAGGGCCGGACCAGCAGTTCTTC. Residues: CASSVAGGPDQQFF.

The chain couples TRBV3-1 (or the pseudogene TRBV3-2) to TRBJ2-6; the D is unclear. The CDR3 runs to 14 residues. V was cut by 4 bases and J by 0 bases, with 4 bases left in between. Germline-derived CDR1 and CDR2 are LGHDT and YNNKEL (reference sequence). The CDR3 bases are TGTGCCAGCAGCCCCCTCTCTGGGGCCAACGTCCTGACTTTC. The encoded protein is CASSPLSGANVLTF.

This clone was seen a single time. This chain connects TRBV7-8 to TRBJ1-2; D unresolved. CDR3 length: 14 amino acids. The V and J ends lost 5 bases and 4 bases respectively, with 14 bases between them. Looked up from germline, CDR1 is SGHVS and CDR2 is FQNEAQ. The CDR3 bases are TGTGCCAGCAGCCGCGGACCGGAGGCCTATGGCTACACCTTC. Translated, it gives CASSRGPEAYGYTF.

This clone has only one observation. The chain is built from TRBV14 and TRBJ1-2; 9 nucleotides align to TRBD1. In germline, CDR1 is SGHDN, CDR2 FVKESK. CDR3 length: 15 residues. V shed 3 bases, J shed 4 bases, and the junction held 6 bases outside the gene matches. CDR3 DNA sequence: TGTGCCAGCAGCCAGGGAGACAGGGGGAGCTATGGCTACACCTTC. Its protein product is CASSQGDRGSYGYTF. The whole variable domain, remainder taken from reference TRBV14 and TRBJ1-2, is EAGVTQFPSHSVIEKGQTVTLRCDPISGHDNLYWYRRVMGKEIKFLLHFVKESKQDESGMPNNRFLAERTGGTYSTLKVQPAELEDSGVYFCASSQGDRGSYGYTFGSGTRLTVV.

This chain links TRBV6-4 with TRBJ1-1; a weak D match, TRBD1 (6 bases). This CDR3 contains 13 residues. Per the germline V gene, CDR1 is MRHNA and CDR2 is SNTAGT. Trimming shortened V by 3 bases and J by 7 bases, and 12 bases separated the two germline ends. Written as DNA, the CDR3 is TGTGCCAGCAGTGAAACGGACAGCAGTGAAGCTTTCTTT. Residues: CASSETDSSEAFF.

The CDR3 DNA sequence: TGTGCCAGCAGCCCCCTCAGCGGGAGGGGCACCGGGGAGCTGTTTTTT. Its protein is CASSPLSGRGTGELFF. V gene TRBV3-1 (or the pseudogene TRBV3-2) combines with J gene TRBJ2-2, with 10 bases aligning to TRBD2. The trim removed 4 bases at V and 4 bases at J, leaving 6 bases unmatched. This CDR3 spans 16 amino acids. CDR1 and CDR2 (germline): LGHDT, YNNKEL (reference sequence).

The V and J genes are TRBV7-2 and TRBJ2-1; D uncertain. CDR1 and CDR2 (germline): SGHTA, FQGNSA. The CDR3 contains 14 residues. V lost 5 bases to trimming and J lost 2 bases, with 10 bases between them. This CDR3 reads CASSKIQPYNEQFF. CDR3 in DNA: TGTGCCAGCAGCAAAATACAGCCCTACAATGAGCAGTTCTTC.

This chain connects TRBV5-6 to TRBJ2-7; unclear D gene. This CDR3 contains 14 residues. Trimming left V 1 base short and J 0 bases short, with 8 bases between. Germline loops: CDR1 SGHDT, CDR2 YYEEEE. The CDR3 here is CASSLIRSSYEQYV. In nucleotides, the CDR3 is TGTGCCAGCAGCTTGATCCGGAGCTCCTACGAGCAGTACGTC.

This clone came up once. V gene TRBV7-2 combines with J gene TRBJ2-1; TRBD1 matches 7 bases. Germline CDR1 and CDR2: SGHTA and FQGNSA. J gave up 4 bases and V 2 bases, and 8 bases lay outside the gene matches. This CDR3 is 16 amino acids long. For the CDR3, the DNA is TGTGCCAGCAGCTTAAAGACAGGGACCTCGTACAATGAGCAGTTCTTC. It specifies CASSLKTGTSYNEQFF. Full variable domain (outside the CDR3, taken from reference TRBV7-2 and TRBJ2-1): GAGVSQSPSNKVTEKGKDVELRCDPISGHTALYWYRQSLGQGLEFLIYFQGNSAPDKSGLPSDRFSAERTGGSVSTLTIQRTQQEDSAVYLCASSLKTGTSYNEQFFGPGTRLTVL.

Only one count was recorded for this clone. V gene TRBV27 combines with J gene TRBJ1-2, with D hard to call. Germline CDR1 is MNHEY and CDR2 is SMNVEV (reference sequence). The CDR3 is made up of 13 amino acids. The V gene lost 3 bases and the J gene lost 2 bases, with 7 bases spanning the gap. CDR3 nucleotide sequence: TGTGCCAGCAGTTTTTCAGAAAACTATGGCTACACCTTC. As protein: CASSFSENYGYTF.

V gene TRBV19 combines with J gene TRBJ2-7; tentative D call: TRBD1 (5 bases). Germline CDR1 and CDR2: LNHDA and SQIVND (reference sequence). Deletions cut 3 bases from V and 0 bases from J, with 12 bases between. The CDR3 consists of 15 residues. The CDR3 here is CASSIGQGYSYEQYF. In DNA, the CDR3 is TGTGCCAGTAGTATCGGGCAGGGTTACTCCTACGAGCAGTACTTC.

The V call is TRBV7-3, the J call TRBJ2-5, with 8 bases that match TRBD2. This CDR3 region has 15 residues. Looked up from germline, CDR1 is SGHTA and CDR2 is FQGTGA. V shed 5 bases, J shed 4 bases, and the junction held 9 bases outside the gene matches. The CDR3 loop reads CASSPSGTRGETQYF. The CDR3 DNA is TGTGCCAGCAGCCCCTCGGGGACTAGGGGAGAGACCCAGTACTTC.

This chain uses TRBV12-3 or TRBV12-4 with TRBJ1-5, with D unclear. The CDR3 is 13 residues long. V was clipped by 0 bases and J by 9 bases, with 9 bases between them. This chain's CDR3 is CASSLALRGPQHF. The CDR3 bases are TGTGCCAGCAGTTTAGCGCTAAGAGGGCCCCAGCATTTT.

The genes are TRBV30 and TRBJ1-5, with D unclear. Per germline, CDR1 GTSNPN and CDR2 SVGIG (reference sequence). Trimming shortened V by 0 bases and J by 4 bases, and 7 bases separated the two germline ends. The CDR3 is made up of 13 amino acids. The CDR3 loop reads CAWSVRANQPQHF. CDR3 in DNA: TGTGCCTGGAGTGTACGAGCTAATCAGCCCCAGCATTTT.

V and J are TRBV12-3 or TRBV12-4 and TRBJ2-5, with unresolved D. The CDR3 runs 13 residues. V was pared by 3 bases and J by 5 bases, with 10 bases between. CDR3 in amino acids: CASSFGSGETQYF. As DNA, the CDR3 is TGTGCCAGCAGTTTTGGGTCAGGCGAGACCCAGTACTTC.

Worth noting for this clone: A read error may account for a junction end that differs from germline. This chain joins TRBV5-1 and TRBJ1-2, with TRBD1 identical over 7 bases. The CDR3 length is 17 residues. Looked up from germline, CDR1 is SGHRS and CDR2 is YFSETQ. The CDR3 nucleotides read TGTGCCAGCCGAAGGGGACCTCGGGACAGCCACAACTATGGCTACACCTTC. It encodes CASRRGPRDSHNYGYTF.

The rearrangement uses TRBV10-3 and TRBJ2-2, with 8 bases fitting TRBD2. CDR3 size: 14 residues. The germline gives CDR1 ENHRY, CDR2 SYGVKD. The V gene end was trimmed by 8 bases and the J gene end by 4 bases; junction bases not matched to a gene: 6. DNA of the CDR3: TGTGCCATCGAGACTAGCGCAGGCACCGGGGAGCTGTTTTTT. Protein product: CAIETSAGTGELFF.